The 7 T cell receptor beta chains presented below share a single source sample, sequenced in a study of blood T cells in healthy people across ages. Together with a sample-barcoded 5' primer, a J-beta primer mix was included in a second PCR lasting about 7 to 11 cycles. Each CDR3 protein gets one entry after TCRdb re-called the 5' RACE reads with MiXCR. The sample shows around 1.5 million distinct CDR3 sequences, 30% to 35% of them seen only once. Sequencing was performed on blood. These receptors were taken from a woman in her twenties or thirties in good health.

This clonotype was detected a few times. This rearrangement joins TRBV6-2 or TRBV6-3 to TRBJ2-5, with TRBD2 as a possible D gene (6 bases). V lost 5 bases and J lost 6, with 13 bases in between. The germline CDR1 and CDR2 sequences are MNHEY and SVGEGT. This CDR3 has 13 residues. As DNA, the CDR3 is TGTGCCAGCAGTACTTTGGGGGGAAAGACCCAGTACTTC. It encodes CASSTLGGKTQYF.

The chain links TRBV2 to TRBJ2-1; 8 positions match TRBD2. The J call could be wrong; TRBJ2-7 is a better fit for the DNA end. Germline V CDR1 and CDR2: SNHLY, FYNNEI. The length of the CDR3 is 14 residues. In nucleotides, the CDR3 is TGTGCCAGCAGTGCGGAGACTAGCGTCTACGAGCAGTACTTC. Amino acids: CASSAETSVYEQYF.

This clonotype was seen only a few times. The chain combines TRBV29-1 with TRBJ2-3; D not resolved. Trimming removed 8 bases at V and 1 base at J, with 31 bases between. CDR3 size: 19 residues. Germline CDR1 and CDR2: SQVTM and ANQGSEA. The CDR3 DNA reads TGCAGCCCTCGGAAGGCGCGAAGGCTCCGACGACGGGGCACAGATACGCAGTATTTT. It is translated as CSPRKARRLRRRGTDTQYF.

This clonotype was seen only a few times. The chain uses TRBV12-3 or TRBV12-4 and TRBJ1-1; D not certain. This CDR3 comprises 14 residues. Trimming cost V 4 bases and J 0 bases, with 9 bases left between them. DNA for the CDR3: TGTGCCAGCAGTTCCCTAACCGTGAACACTGAAGCTTTCTTT. Translation: CASSSLTVNTEAFF.

This clonotype has only a few counts. The CDR3 sequence is CASSEALRGPPYEQYF. CDR3 coding DNA: TGTGCCAGCAGTGAAGCCCTCCGGGGCCCGCCCTACGAGCAGTACTTC. The V call is TRBV6-1, the J call TRBJ2-7; possibly TRBD1 or TRBD2 for D (5 bases each). Germline V gene data show CDR1 as MNHNS and CDR2 as SASEGT. The V gene lost 0 bases and the J gene lost 2 bases, with 14 bases spanning the gap. The CDR3 has 16 residues.

A few counts support this clonotype. The chain uses TRBV7-3 and TRBJ2-3; no definite D call. Per germline, CDR1 SGHTA and CDR2 FQGTGA. This CDR3 has 14 residues. Trimming cost V 5 bases and J 1 base, with 10 bases left between them. This chain's CDR3 is CASSASPGTDTQYF. DNA of the CDR3: TGTGCCAGCAGCGCCTCTCCGGGCACAGATACGCAGTATTTT.

J is TRBJ1-1 and V is TRBV20-1; D may be TRBD1 (5 bases). The CDR3 consists of 14 residues. V was pared by 0 bases and J by 8 bases, with 16 bases between. Germline V gene data show CDR1 as DFQATT and CDR2 as SNEGSKA (reference sequence). The CDR3 sequence is CSARDPGTNPEAFF. The CDR3 region has the DNA TGCAGTGCTAGAGATCCCGGGACCAACCCGGAAGCTTTCTTT.